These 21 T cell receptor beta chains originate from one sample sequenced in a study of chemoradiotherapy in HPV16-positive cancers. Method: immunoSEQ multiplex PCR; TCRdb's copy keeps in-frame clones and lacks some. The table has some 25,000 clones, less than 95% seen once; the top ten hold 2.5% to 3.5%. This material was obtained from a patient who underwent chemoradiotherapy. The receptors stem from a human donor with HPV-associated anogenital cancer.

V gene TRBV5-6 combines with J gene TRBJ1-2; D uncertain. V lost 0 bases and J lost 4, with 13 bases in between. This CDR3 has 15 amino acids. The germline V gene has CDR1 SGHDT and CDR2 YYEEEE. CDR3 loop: CASSLVGERSYGYTF. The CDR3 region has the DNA TGTGCCAGCAGCTTGGTCGGGGAGAGGAGCTATGGCTACACCTTC.

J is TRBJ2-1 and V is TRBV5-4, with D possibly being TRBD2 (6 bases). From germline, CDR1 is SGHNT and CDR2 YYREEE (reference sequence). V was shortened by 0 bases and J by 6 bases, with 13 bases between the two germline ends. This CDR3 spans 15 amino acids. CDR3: CASSLDAGPGNEQFF. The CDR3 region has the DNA TGTGCCAGCAGCTTGGATGCGGGACCAGGCAATGAGCAGTTCTTC.

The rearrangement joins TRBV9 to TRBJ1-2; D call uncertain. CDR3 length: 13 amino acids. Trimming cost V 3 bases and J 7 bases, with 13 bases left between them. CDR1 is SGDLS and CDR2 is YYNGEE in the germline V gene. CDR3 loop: CASSADLIGGYTF. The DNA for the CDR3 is TGTGCCAGCAGCGCGGACCTCATAGGTGGCTACACCTTC.

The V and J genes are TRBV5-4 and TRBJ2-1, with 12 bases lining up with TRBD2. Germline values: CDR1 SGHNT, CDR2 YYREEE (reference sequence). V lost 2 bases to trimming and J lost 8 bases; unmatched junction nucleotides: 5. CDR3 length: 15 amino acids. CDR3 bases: TGTGCCAGCAGCTTACTAGCGGGAGGCGGAGATGAGCAGTTCTTC. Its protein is CASSLLAGGGDEQFF.

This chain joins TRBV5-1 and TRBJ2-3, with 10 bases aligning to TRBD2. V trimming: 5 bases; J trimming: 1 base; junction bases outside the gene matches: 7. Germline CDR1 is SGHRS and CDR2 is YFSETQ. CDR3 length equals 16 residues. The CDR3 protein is CASSLGTSDGTDTQYF. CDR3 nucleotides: TGCGCCAGCAGTCTTGGGACTAGCGATGGCACAGATACGCAGTATTTT.

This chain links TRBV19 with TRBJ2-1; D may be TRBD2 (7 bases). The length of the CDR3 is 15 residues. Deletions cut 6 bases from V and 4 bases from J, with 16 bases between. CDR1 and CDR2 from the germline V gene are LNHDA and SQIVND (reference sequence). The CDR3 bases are TGTGCCAGTAGCTGGGGGGGACACCTTTACAATGAGCAGTTCTTC. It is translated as CASSWGGHLYNEQFF.

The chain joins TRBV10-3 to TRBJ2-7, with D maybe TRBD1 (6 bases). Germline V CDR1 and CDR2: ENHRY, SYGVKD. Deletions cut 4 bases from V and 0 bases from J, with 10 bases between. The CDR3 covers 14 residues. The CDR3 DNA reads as TGTGCCATCAGTGTGGGGGACACCTCCTACGAGCAGTACTTC. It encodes CAISVGDTSYEQYF.

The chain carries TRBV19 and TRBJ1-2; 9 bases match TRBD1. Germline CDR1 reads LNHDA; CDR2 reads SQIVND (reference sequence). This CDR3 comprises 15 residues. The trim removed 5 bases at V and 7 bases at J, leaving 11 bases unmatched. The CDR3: CASSDHRGRSGGYTF. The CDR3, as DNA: TGTGCCAGTAGTGATCACAGGGGGCGCAGTGGTGGCTACACCTTC.

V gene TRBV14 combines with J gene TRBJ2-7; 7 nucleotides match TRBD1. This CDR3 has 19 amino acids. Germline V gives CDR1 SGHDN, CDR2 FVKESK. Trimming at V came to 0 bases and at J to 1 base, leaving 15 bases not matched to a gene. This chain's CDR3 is CASSQDLTSDGTVSYEQYF. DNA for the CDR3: TGTGCCAGCAGCCAAGATCTAACATCCGATGGGACAGTATCCTACGAGCAGTACTTC.

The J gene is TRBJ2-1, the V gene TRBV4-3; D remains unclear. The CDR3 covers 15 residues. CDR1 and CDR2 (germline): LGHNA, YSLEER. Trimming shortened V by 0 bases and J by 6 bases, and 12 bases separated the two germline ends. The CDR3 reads CASSQDPARPNEQFF. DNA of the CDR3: TGCGCCAGCAGCCAAGATCCTGCACGACCCAATGAGCAGTTCTTC.

The CDR3 nucleotides read TGTGCCAGAAGCCCGGGAGTGGGCACAGATACGCAGTATTTT. It codes for CARSPGVGTDTQYF. The rearrangement uses TRBV2 and TRBJ2-3; perhaps TRBD2 as D (6 bases). The germline V gene has CDR1 SNHLY and CDR2 FYNNEI. With 9 bases removed from V and 1 base from J, the gap between germline ends came to 14 bases. The CDR3 runs to 14 residues. Supplemented by reference TRBV2 and TRBJ2-3, the full variable domain reads EPEVTQTPSHQVTQMGQEVILRCVPISNHLYFYWYRQILGQKVEFLVSFYNNEISEKSEIFDDQFSVERPDGSNFTLKIRSTKLEDSAMYFCARSPGVGTDTQYFGPGTRLTVL.

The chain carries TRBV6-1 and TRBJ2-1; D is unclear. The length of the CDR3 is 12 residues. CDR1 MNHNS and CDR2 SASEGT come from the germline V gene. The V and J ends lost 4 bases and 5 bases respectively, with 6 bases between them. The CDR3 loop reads CASSGGDNEQFF. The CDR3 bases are TGTGCCAGCAGTGGTGGGGACAATGAGCAGTTCTTC.

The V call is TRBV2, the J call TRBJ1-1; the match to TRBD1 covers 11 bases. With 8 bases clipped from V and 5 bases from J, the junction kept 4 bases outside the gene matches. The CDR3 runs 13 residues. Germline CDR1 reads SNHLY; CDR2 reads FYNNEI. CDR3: CASGDRGRTEAFF. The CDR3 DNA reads TGTGCCAGCGGGGACAGGGGGAGAACTGAAGCTTTCTTT.

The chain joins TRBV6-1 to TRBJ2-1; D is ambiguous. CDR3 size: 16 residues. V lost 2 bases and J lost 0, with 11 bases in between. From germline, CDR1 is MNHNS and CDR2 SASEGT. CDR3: CASSEWKLDSYNEQFF. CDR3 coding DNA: TGTGCCAGCAGTGAATGGAAGTTAGACTCCTACAATGAGCAGTTCTTC.

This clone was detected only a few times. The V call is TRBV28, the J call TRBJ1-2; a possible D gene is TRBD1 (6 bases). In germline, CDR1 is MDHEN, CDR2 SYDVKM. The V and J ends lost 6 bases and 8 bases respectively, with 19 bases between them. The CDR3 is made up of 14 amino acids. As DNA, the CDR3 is TGTGCCAGCAGCAAAAGAGGGACAAGGCAGGGCTACACCTTC. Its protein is CASSKRGTRQGYTF.

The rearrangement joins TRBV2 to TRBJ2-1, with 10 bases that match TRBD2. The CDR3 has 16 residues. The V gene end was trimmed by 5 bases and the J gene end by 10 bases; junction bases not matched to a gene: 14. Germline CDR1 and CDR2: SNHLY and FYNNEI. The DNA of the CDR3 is TGTGCCAGCAGTCTCTCCGGGACTAGCGCGGGGAAGGAGCAGTTCTTC. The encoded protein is CASSLSGTSAGKEQFF.

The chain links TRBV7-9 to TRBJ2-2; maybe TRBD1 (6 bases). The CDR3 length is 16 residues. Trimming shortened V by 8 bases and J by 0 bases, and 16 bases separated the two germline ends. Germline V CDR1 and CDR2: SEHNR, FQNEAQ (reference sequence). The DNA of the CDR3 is TGTGCCAGCCGGCGGTCGCGGACAGCGAACACCGGGGAGCTGTTTTTT. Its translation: CASRRSRTANTGELFF.

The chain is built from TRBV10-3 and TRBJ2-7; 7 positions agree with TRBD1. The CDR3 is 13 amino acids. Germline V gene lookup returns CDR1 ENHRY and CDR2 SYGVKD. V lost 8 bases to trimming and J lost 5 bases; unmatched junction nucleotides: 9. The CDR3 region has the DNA TGTGCCATCCGGGACACAGGGGACCACGAGCAGTACTTC. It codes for CAIRDTGDHEQYF.

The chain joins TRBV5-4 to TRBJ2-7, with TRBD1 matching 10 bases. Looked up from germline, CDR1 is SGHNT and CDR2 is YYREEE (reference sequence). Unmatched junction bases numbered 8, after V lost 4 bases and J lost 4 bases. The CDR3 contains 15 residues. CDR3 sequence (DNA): TGTGCCAGCAGCGACCGGGACAGGGGACAGTACGAGCAGTACTTC. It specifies CASSDRDRGQYEQYF.

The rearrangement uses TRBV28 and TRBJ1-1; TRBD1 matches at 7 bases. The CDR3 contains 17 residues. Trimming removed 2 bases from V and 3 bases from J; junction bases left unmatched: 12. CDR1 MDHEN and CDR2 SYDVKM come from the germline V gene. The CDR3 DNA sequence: TGTGCCAGCAGTTTAGGGGCCAGACAGGGTTCGTACACTGAAGCTTTCTTT. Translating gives CASSLGARQGSYTEAFF.

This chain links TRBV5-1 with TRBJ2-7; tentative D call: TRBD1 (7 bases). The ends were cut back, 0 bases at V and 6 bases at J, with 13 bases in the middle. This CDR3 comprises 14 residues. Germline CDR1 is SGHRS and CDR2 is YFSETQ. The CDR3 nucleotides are TGCGCCAGCAGCTTGGAGAGTCAGGGGGGCGAGCAGTACTTC. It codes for CASSLESQGGEQYF.